These 19 T cell receptor beta chains came from one sample sequenced in a study of post-analysis software for immune sequencing data. Study-level findings and limits: Roughly five TRBV segments appeared more often in patients than in controls, and TRBV5-6, TRBV5-1 and TRBV20-1 were among these.

These receptors have no identified antigens. Libraries were made from TCR beta cDNA, and they carried unique molecular identifiers. TCRdb reanalysed the PCR reads using MiXCR and keeps one entry per CDR3 protein. The table records a few hundred thousand distinct CDR3 sequences, about 40% of them present only once. Source material: blood. These receptors were taken from a girl aged 2-10 years with multiple sclerosis.

A few counts support this clonotype. This chain joins TRBV18 and TRBJ2-7; 16 bases agree with TRBD2. Germline values: CDR1 KGHSH, CDR2 LQKENI. CDR3 length: 17 residues. The V gene end was trimmed by 3 bases and the J gene end by 3 bases; junction bases not matched to a gene: 5. CDR3 region: CASSPGTSGRVIYEQYF. Here the CDR3 DNA reads TGTGCCAGCTCACCCGGGACTAGCGGGAGGGTGATCTACGAGCAGTACTTC.

The chain couples TRBV4-2 to TRBJ2-3, with 7 bases matching TRBD2. Germline CDR1 and CDR2: LGHNA and YNFKEQ. The length of the CDR3 is 16 residues. The trim removed 1 base at V and 0 bases at J, leaving 4 bases unmatched. The CDR3 here is CASSQARDYSTDTQYF. DNA for the CDR3: TGTGCCAGCAGCCAAGCAAGGGACTATAGCACAGATACGCAGTATTTT.

The V and J genes are TRBV7-3 and TRBJ1-2; TRBD1 aligns across 9 bases. V dropped 4 bases and J dropped 8; count of bases not matched to a gene: 8. The germline CDR1 and CDR2 sequences are SGHTA and FQGTGA. This CDR3 contains 14 residues. This CDR3 reads CASSSLGQGHGYTF. CDR3 DNA sequence: TGTGCCAGCAGCTCATTGGGACAGGGACACGGCTACACCTTC.

This clonotype showed up just a few times. The rearrangement uses TRBV29-1 and TRBJ1-5; D is unclear. The CDR3 runs 12 residues. Germline loops: CDR1 SQVTM, CDR2 ANQGSEA. Between the trimmed V and J ends, which lost 4 bases and 3 bases, there was a span of 7 bases. CDR3 DNA sequence: TGCAGCGTTGGGGAGCACAATCAGCCCCAGCATTTT. It yields the protein CSVGEHNQPQHF.

This clonotype was counted at least ten times. The chain combines TRBV5-5 with TRBJ2-7, with D possibly matching TRBD2 (5 bases). The CDR3 has 15 residues. V was clipped by 2 bases and J by 3 bases, with 15 bases between them. Germline V CDR1 and CDR2: SGHKS, YYEKEE (reference sequence). The CDR3 coding sequence is TGTGCCAGCAGCTTAGTCTTATCAGCGGTCTACGAGCAGTACTTC. This gives the protein CASSLVLSAVYEQYF.

This clonotype was picked up one time. The V gene is TRBV20-1, the J gene TRBJ1-2, with TRBD1 matching over 9 bases. V lost 7 bases, J lost 8 bases, and 11 bases stayed unmatched. There are 13 residues in the CDR3. CDR1 and CDR2 (germline): DFQATT, SNEGSKA (reference sequence). The CDR3 protein is CSVGQGRTMGYTF. In DNA form, the CDR3 reads TGCAGTGTCGGACAGGGGAGGACAATGGGCTACACCTTC.

This clonotype was observed a few times. The J gene is TRBJ2-3, the V gene TRBV3-1; either TRBD1 or TRBD2 may supply D (5 bases each). In germline, CDR1 is LGHDT, CDR2 YNNKEL (reference sequence). CDR3 length equals 15 residues. Trimming took off 0 bases at V and 8 bases at J, with 15 bases between the two ends. In nucleotides, the CDR3 is TGTGCCAGCAGCCAAGACGGGGCCGCCCGGGGTACGCAGTATTTT. Translated: CASSQDGAARGTQYF.

The CDR3 bases are TGCAGTGCCCCTAGGGGGGGTAGCACAGATACGCAGTATTTT. Translation gives CSAPRGGSTDTQYF. The V and J genes are TRBV20-1 and TRBJ2-3; a weak D match, TRBD2 (7 bases). The CDR3 sequence is 14 residues long. Trimming removed 6 bases from V and 0 bases from J, with 13 bases in between. Germline assignment: CDR1 DFQATT and CDR2 SNEGSKA (reference sequence).

V gene TRBV30 combines with J gene TRBJ1-4, with D tentatively TRBD1 (5 bases). V lost 5 bases to trimming and J lost 3 bases, with 10 bases between them. Per germline, CDR1 GTSNPN and CDR2 SVGIG (reference sequence). CDR3 length: 13 amino acids. The CDR3 region is CAWGTESNEKLFF. The DNA of the CDR3 is TGTGCCTGGGGGACGGAGTCTAATGAAAAACTGTTTTTT. Supplemented by reference TRBV30 and TRBJ1-4, the full variable domain reads SQTIHQWPATLVQPVGSPLSLECTVEGTSNPNLYWYRQAAGRGLQLLFYSVGIGQISSEVPQNLSASRPQDRQFILSSKKLLLSDSGFYLCAWGTESNEKLFFGSGTQLSVL.

The sample holds a few counts of this clonotype. V is TRBV9 and J is TRBJ2-7; TRBD1 agrees at 7 bases. This CDR3 comprises 15 residues. V shed 0 bases and J 4 bases; nucleotides not matched to a gene: 7. Germline V CDR1 and CDR2: SGDLS, YYNGEE. CDR3 nucleotide sequence: TGTGCCAGCAGCGTAGACCCGACAGGGACATACGAGCAGTACTTC. This translates into CASSVDPTGTYEQYF. Using reference TRBV9 and TRBJ2-7 for the parts outside the CDR3, the full variable domain is DSGVTQTPKHLITATGQRVTLRCSPRSGDLSVYWYQQSLDQGLQFLIQYYNGEERAKGNILERFSAQQFPDLHSELNLSSLELGDSALYFCASSVDPTGTYEQYFGPGTRLTVT.

The chain recombines TRBV7-9 with TRBJ2-5; possible D gene TRBD1, 5 bases. The germline V gene encodes CDR1 SEHNR and CDR2 FQNEAQ (reference sequence). The ends were cut back, 1 base at V and 0 bases at J, with 12 bases in the middle. The CDR3 runs to 16 residues. CDR3: CASSLEVGRDQETQYF. CDR3 coding DNA: TGTGCCAGCAGCTTAGAAGTCGGCAGGGACCAAGAGACCCAGTACTTC.

This clonotype was counted only a few times. The V gene is TRBV4-3, the J gene TRBJ2-1; TRBD1 is a possible D gene (6 bases). V lost 0 bases, J lost 9 bases, and 18 bases lay in between. The CDR3 extends over 16 amino acids. CDR1 and CDR2 from the germline V gene are LGHNA and YSLEER. CDR3 in amino acids: CASSQDLEQGIGEQFF. The CDR3 nucleotides are TGCGCCAGCAGCCAAGATTTAGAACAGGGAATAGGTGAGCAGTTCTTC.

The chain is built from TRBV5-1 and TRBJ2-2, with TRBD1 matching over 10 bases. The CDR3 totals 18 residues. The V gene end was trimmed by 1 base and the J gene end by 7 bases; junction bases not matched to a gene: 13. Germline lookup yields CDR1 SGHRS and CDR2 YFSETQ. For the CDR3, the DNA is TGCGCCAGCAGCTTGCCTCGGACAGGGGGTCCCCAACGCGGGGAGCTGTTTTTT. Protein: CASSLPRTGGPQRGELFF. Combining the CDR3 with reference TRBV5-1 and TRBJ2-2 gives the whole variable domain KAGVTQTPRYLIKTRGQQVTLSCSPISGHRSVSWYQQTPGQGLQFLFEYFSETQRNKGNFPGRFSGRQFSNSRSEMNVSTLELGDSALYLCASSLPRTGGPQRGELFFGEGSRLTVL.

The V gene is TRBV20-1, the J gene TRBJ2-3, with D perhaps TRBD2 (5 bases). Per the germline V gene, CDR1 is DFQATT and CDR2 is SNEGSKA (reference sequence). Trimming removed 3 bases at V and 1 base at J, with 8 bases between. There are 13 residues in the CDR3. The CDR3 reads CSASDSGTDTQYF. The CDR3 DNA reads as TGCAGTGCTAGCGATAGCGGCACAGATACGCAGTATTTT.

The rearrangement links TRBV5-1 to TRBJ2-3, with a weak D call TRBD2 (6 bases). The germline V gene has CDR1 SGHRS and CDR2 YFSETQ. The CDR3 is made up of 14 amino acids. The V and J ends lost 4 bases and 4 bases respectively, with 13 bases between them. For the CDR3, the DNA is TGCGCCAGCAGCCCGGAGGGTAGCGCAGATACGCAGTATTTT. Its protein is CASSPEGSADTQYF.

The V and J genes are TRBV27 and TRBJ2-1; maybe TRBD2 (5 bases). V was pared by 4 bases and J by 8 bases, with 15 bases between. The germline gives CDR1 MNHEY, CDR2 SMNVEV (reference sequence). CDR3 length: 14 amino acids. CDR3 in amino acids: CASSSPPFGDEQFF. CDR3 DNA: TGTGCCAGCAGTTCACCCCCTTTCGGGGATGAGCAGTTCTTC.

The chain carries TRBV12-3 or TRBV12-4 and TRBJ2-4; 9 nucleotides agree with TRBD1. The V gene end was trimmed by 6 bases and the J gene end by 6 bases; junction bases not matched to a gene: 6. This CDR3 is 14 amino acids long. The CDR3: CASSGTGTPNIQYF. The CDR3 nucleotides read TGTGCCAGCAGCGGGACAGGGACCCCAAACATTCAGTACTTC.

V is TRBV29-1 and J is TRBJ2-6, with TRBD2 identical over 10 bases. This CDR3 has 18 amino acids. Trimming removed 0 bases from V and 0 bases from J; junction bases left unmatched: 5. Germline V gives CDR1 SQVTM, CDR2 ANQGSEA. In DNA, the CDR3 is TGCAGCGTTGAAGAAAGTCTAGCGGGAGTCTCTGGGGCCAACGTCCTGACTTTC. Its protein is CSVEESLAGVSGANVLTF.

The chain employs TRBV29-1 and TRBJ2-7; 8 nucleotides agree with TRBD1. Trimming took 6 bases from V and 5 from J; bases not matched to a gene: 15. Germline V gene lookup returns CDR1 SQVTM and CDR2 ANQGSEA. The CDR3 has 15 residues. The CDR3 sequence: CSVRHTGTGKDEQYF. The CDR3 DNA sequence: TGCAGCGTAAGACACACCGGGACAGGTAAAGACGAGCAGTACTTC.